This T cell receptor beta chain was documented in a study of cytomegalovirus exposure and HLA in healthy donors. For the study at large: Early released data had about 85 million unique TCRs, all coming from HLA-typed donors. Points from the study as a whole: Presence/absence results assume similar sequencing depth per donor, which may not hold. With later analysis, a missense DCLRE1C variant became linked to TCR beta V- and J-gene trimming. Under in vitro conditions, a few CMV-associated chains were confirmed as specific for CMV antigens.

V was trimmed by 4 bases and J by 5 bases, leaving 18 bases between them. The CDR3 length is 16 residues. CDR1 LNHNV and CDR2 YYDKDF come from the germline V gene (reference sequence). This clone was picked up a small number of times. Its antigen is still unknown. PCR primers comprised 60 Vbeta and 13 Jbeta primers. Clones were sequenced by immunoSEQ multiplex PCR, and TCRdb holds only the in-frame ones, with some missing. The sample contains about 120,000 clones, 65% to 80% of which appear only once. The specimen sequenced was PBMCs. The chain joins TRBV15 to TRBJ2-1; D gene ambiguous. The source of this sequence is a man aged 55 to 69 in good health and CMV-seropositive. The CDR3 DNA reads TGTGCCACCAGCATCAACCTTTATGATACTAACAATGAGCAGTTCTTC. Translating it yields CATSINLYDTNNEQFF.